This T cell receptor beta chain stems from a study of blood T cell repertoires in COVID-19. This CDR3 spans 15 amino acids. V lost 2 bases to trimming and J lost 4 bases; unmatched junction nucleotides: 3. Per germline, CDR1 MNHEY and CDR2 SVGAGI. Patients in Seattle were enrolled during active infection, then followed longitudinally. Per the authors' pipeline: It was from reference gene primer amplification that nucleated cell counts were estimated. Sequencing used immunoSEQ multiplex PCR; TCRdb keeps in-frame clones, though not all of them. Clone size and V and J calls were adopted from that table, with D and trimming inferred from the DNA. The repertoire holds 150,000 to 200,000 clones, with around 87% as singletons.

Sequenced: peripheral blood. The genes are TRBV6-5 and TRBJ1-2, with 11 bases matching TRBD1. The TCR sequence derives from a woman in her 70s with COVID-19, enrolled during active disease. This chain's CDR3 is CASSYRDRGSYGYTF. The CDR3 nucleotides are TGTGCCAGCAGTTACCGGGACAGGGGGAGCTATGGCTACACCTTC.